This T cell receptor (beta chain) was obtained from a study of T cell repertoires and HLA-DP antigens. Across the whole study: Transduced HeLa cells presented HLA-DP to CD4+ T cells.

The method was immunoSEQ multiplex PCR; TCRdb's version includes in-frame clones alone and lacks a portion of them. The data contain 65,000 to 95,000 clones, roughly 78% of them seen just once; the ten biggest clones take up 1.6%. Per germline, CDR1 LGHNA and CDR2 YSLEER. This CDR3 has 16 amino acids. Trimming took 4 bases from V and 1 from J; bases not matched to a gene: 5. For this clone: What it recognizes is unknown.

Sequencing was carried out using CD4+ T cells from PBMCs. The TCR sequence derives from a man between 60 and 75 years old in good health and CMV-seronegative. This chain links TRBV4-3 with TRBJ2-3, with 10 bases identical to TRBD1. The CDR3 region is CASSPRTGGGTDTQYF. In nucleotides, the CDR3 is TGCGCCAGCAGCCCTCGGACAGGGGGTGGCACAGATACGCAGTATTTT.